Below are 30 T cell receptor beta chains sequenced from a single sample in a study of blood T cells in healthy people across ages. Through a sample-barcoded 5' primer and a J-beta primer mix, a second PCR was run for about 7 to 12 cycles. TCRdb used MiXCR to reprocess the 5' RACE reads, holding one entry per CDR3 protein. The repertoire consists of roughly 930,000 distinct CDR3 sequences, with roughly 48% occurring once and the leading ten covering over 10%. Material for sequencing was blood. The receptors were sampled from a man under 40 in good health.

CDR3 nucleotide sequence: TGTGCCAGCAGCTTTGGCGGTTTCGCGGGGAGCTCCTACGAGCAGTACTTC. Its protein product is CASSFGGFAGSSYEQYF. The gene calls are TRBV7-8 and TRBJ2-7; D is possibly TRBD2 (6 bases). Germline V gene data show CDR1 as SGHVS and CDR2 as FQNEAQ. With 3 bases removed from V and 0 bases from J, the gap between germline ends came to 18 bases. The CDR3 is 17 amino acids. Filled out from reference TRBV7-8 and TRBJ2-7, the complete variable domain reads GAGVSQSPRYKVAKRGQDVALRCDPISGHVSLFWYQQALGQGPEFLTYFQNEAQLDKSGLPSDRFFAERPEGSVSTLKIQRTQQEDSAVYLCASSFGGFAGSSYEQYFGPGTRLTVT.

This chain connects TRBV20-1 to TRBJ2-1, with TRBD2 as a possible D gene (5 bases). V was pared by 2 bases and J by 5 bases, with 10 bases between. Germline CDR1 and CDR2: DFQATT and SNEGSKA (reference sequence). The CDR3 covers 13 residues. CDR3 coding DNA: TGCAGTGCTAGAAGTTGGGAGAACAATGAGCAGTTCTTC. This encodes CSARSWENNEQFF.

This clonotype was found once. The chain has TRBV6-2 or TRBV6-3 and TRBJ2-2; perhaps TRBD2 as D (6 bases). Germline V lookup: CDR1 MNHEY, CDR2 SVGEGT. Trimming cost V 4 bases and J 5 bases, with 14 bases left between them. This CDR3 is 15 amino acids long. The CDR3 bases are TGTGCCAGCAGTTGGTCCCGGGCGGGGACCGGGGAGCTGTTTTTT. This encodes CASSWSRAGTGELFF.

The gene calls are TRBV27 and TRBJ2-1, with D possibly TRBD2 on 5 matching bases. The CDR3 totals 15 residues. Germline-derived CDR1 and CDR2 are MNHEY and SMNVEV (reference sequence). V lost 3 bases and J lost 7, with 16 bases in between. The DNA for the CDR3 is TGTGCCAGCAGTTTTTTGCAGGTTTCGGGGAATGAGCAGTTCTTC. Protein: CASSFLQVSGNEQFF.

The V and J genes are TRBV25-1 and TRBJ2-7; D is perhaps TRBD1 or TRBD2 (5 bases each). V lost 7 bases and J 7 bases, leaving 23 bases between the germline ends. The CDR3 is 15 amino acids. Germline V lookup: CDR1 MGHDK, CDR2 SYGVNS. The CDR3 DNA reads TGTGCCAGCAACGCATTTTCCCGGGGCGTAGGGGAGCAGTACTTC. This sequence encodes CASNAFSRGVGEQYF.

The CDR3: CASSMGRNTEAFF. The CDR3 DNA sequence: TGTGCCAGTAGTATGGGGAGGAACACTGAAGCTTTCTTT. The chain joins TRBV19 to TRBJ1-1; D gene unclear. Germline V gives CDR1 LNHDA, CDR2 SQIVND (reference sequence). The CDR3 is made up of 13 amino acids. V was clipped by 3 bases and J by 1 base, with 6 bases between them. Combining the CDR3 with reference TRBV19 and TRBJ1-1 gives the whole variable domain DGGITQSPKYLFRKEGQNVTLSCEQNLNHDAMYWYRQDPGQGLRLIYYSQIVNDFQKGDIAEGYSVSREKKESFPLTVTSAQKNPTAFYLCASSMGRNTEAFFGQGTRLTVV.

V gene TRBV6-1 combines with J gene TRBJ2-2; TRBD1 matches 8 bases. The V gene end was trimmed by 7 bases and the J gene end by 2 bases; junction bases not matched to a gene: 6. The V gene's germline CDR1 is MNHNS and CDR2 SASEGT. The CDR3 contains 15 residues. The CDR3 bases are TGTGCCAGCACCCGGGACAGGTTCAACACCGGGGAGCTGTTTTTT. Protein: CASTRDRFNTGELFF.

The chain carries TRBV7-2 and TRBJ1-2, with D possibly being TRBD1 (6 bases). The CDR3 is made up of 14 amino acids. Germline V gene sequence: CDR1 SGHTA, CDR2 FQGNSA. The V end was cut by 5 bases, the J end by 7 bases, with 17 bases between. The CDR3 DNA follows: TGTGCCAGCAGCGGGGGCACAGGGCTCCCTGGCTACACCTTC. It translates to CASSGGTGLPGYTF.

The chain uses TRBV7-2 and TRBJ2-5, with D hard to call. This CDR3 contains 14 residues. Germline CDR1 is SGHTA and CDR2 is FQGNSA. Trimming pared 2 bases from V and 2 bases from J, leaving 9 bases between. CDR3 sequence: CASSLNRAQETQYF. The DNA for the CDR3 is TGTGCCAGCAGCTTAAATAGGGCTCAAGAGACCCAGTACTTC. Using reference TRBV7-2 and TRBJ2-5 for the parts outside the CDR3, the full variable domain is GAGVSQSPSNKVTEKGKDVELRCDPISGHTALYWYRQSLGQGLEFLIYFQGNSAPDKSGLPSDRFSAERTGGSVSTLTIQRTQQEDSAVYLCASSLNRAQETQYFGPGTRLLVL.

The chain joins TRBV20-1 to TRBJ2-7, with D possibly TRBD1 on 5 matching bases. V lost 1 base and J 0 bases, leaving 10 bases between the germline ends. CDR1 DFQATT and CDR2 SNEGSKA come from the germline V gene (reference sequence). The CDR3 totals 14 residues. The CDR3: CSARGTRSSYEQYF. The CDR3 DNA reads as TGCAGTGCTAGAGGGACAAGGTCCTCCTACGAGCAGTACTTC.

The V and J genes are TRBV20-1 and TRBJ1-4; 7 positions match TRBD1. The J segment lost 4 bases and the V segment lost 6 bases, leaving 14 bases of the junction unmatched. CDR1 and CDR2 from the germline V gene are DFQATT and SNEGSKA (reference sequence). CDR3 length: 16 residues. The CDR3 DNA reads as TGCAGTGCGTACTACCTGCCGGGACAGAGTAATGAAAAACTGTTTTTT. It codes for CSAYYLPGQSNEKLFF.

This clonotype showed up just a few times. This rearrangement joins TRBV6-5 to TRBJ1-2; D remains unclear. The CDR3 consists of 15 residues. Germline loops: CDR1 MNHEY, CDR2 SVGAGI. Trimming shortened V by 0 bases and J by 4 bases, and 12 bases separated the two germline ends. CDR3 DNA sequence: TGTGCCAGCAGTTACTCCTCCTCGGCAATCTATGGCTACACCTTC. Its translation: CASSYSSSAIYGYTF.

This clonotype has only a few counts. This chain joins TRBV4-2 and TRBJ2-1; 7 positions match TRBD1. Trimming took 4 bases from V and 0 from J; bases not matched to a gene: 15. The CDR3 has 19 amino acids. In germline, CDR1 is LGHNA, CDR2 YNFKEQ. CDR3 region: CASSPLEGALDSSYNEQFF. The CDR3 DNA reads TGTGCCAGCAGCCCCCTTGAGGGGGCCCTAGACAGCTCCTACAATGAGCAGTTCTTC.

The chain couples TRBV3-1 to TRBJ2-7, with D unclear. CDR1 is LGHDT, CDR2 YNNKEL, per germline (reference sequence). The length of the CDR3 is 16 residues. V was trimmed by 0 bases and J by 1 base, leaving 13 bases between them. In nucleotides, the CDR3 is TGTGCCAGCAGCCAAGATCTCACGATGGAATCCTACGAGCAGTACTTC. It yields the protein CASSQDLTMESYEQYF.

This clonotype was detected only a few times. This chain uses TRBV12-3 or TRBV12-4 with TRBJ2-2; D call uncertain. V lost 6 bases and J lost 4, with 9 bases in between. The CDR3 runs 13 residues. The CDR3 sequence: CASREGFTGELFF. Here the CDR3 DNA reads TGTGCCAGCAGGGAAGGGTTCACCGGGGAGCTGTTTTTT.

The chain carries TRBV6-1 and TRBJ2-3; D is possibly TRBD1 (5 bases). Germline V gene data show CDR1 as MNHNS and CDR2 as SASEGT. There are 15 residues in the CDR3. V lost 1 base, J lost 0 bases, and 8 bases lay in between. The CDR3 loop is CASSEEKGSTDTQYF. DNA of the CDR3: TGTGCCAGCAGTGAAGAGAAGGGGAGCACAGATACGCAGTATTTT.

This clonotype turned up a few times. The V call is TRBV7-2, the J call TRBJ2-3; D remains unclear. Deletions cut 1 base from V and 7 bases from J, with 12 bases between. The CDR3 is 14 amino acids. The germline V gene encodes CDR1 SGHTA and CDR2 FQGNSA. The CDR3 coding sequence is TGTGCCAGCAGCTTAGTGGCAGTTTCGCATACGCAGTATTTT. The encoded protein is CASSLVAVSHTQYF.

The chain has TRBV12-3 or TRBV12-4 and TRBJ2-7; D not certain. The CDR3 runs to 12 residues. V shed 6 bases and J shed 5 bases, with 11 bases lying between them. The CDR3 coding sequence is TGTGCCAGCAGGGGGTCTCTGGACGAGCAGTACTTC. Translating gives CASRGSLDEQYF.

Here the CDR3 DNA reads TGTGCCACCGCGGTACTAGCGGAACAAGAGACCCAGTACTTC. Amino acid sequence: CATAVLAEQETQYF. V gene TRBV15 combines with J gene TRBJ2-5, with TRBD2 identical over 8 bases. The germline CDR1 and CDR2 sequences are LNHNV and YYDKDF (reference sequence). This CDR3 contains 14 residues. Germline trimming cut 8 bases from V and 2 bases from J; bases unmatched to any gene: 7. The complete variable domain, with remaining parts taken from reference TRBV15 and TRBJ2-5, reads DAMVIQNPRYQVTQFGKPVTLSCSQTLNHNVMYWYQQKSSQAPKLLFHYYDKDFNNEADTPDNFQSRRPNTSFCFLDIRSPGLGDTAMYLCATAVLAEQETQYFGPGTRLLVL.

Only a few counts were recorded for this clonotype. The chain has TRBV10-3 and TRBJ1-5; 8 bases align to TRBD1. V lost 5 bases and J lost 2; bases outside the gene matches: 5. In germline, CDR1 is ENHRY, CDR2 SYGVKD. The CDR3 covers 15 residues. CDR3 DNA: TGTGCCATCAGTACCGGGACAGGAGGCAATCAGCCCCAGCATTTT. Translation gives CAISTGTGGNQPQHF.

In this sample, this clonotype turned up once. J is TRBJ1-6 and V is TRBV5-1, with TRBD1 as a possible D gene (6 bases). The germline V gene encodes CDR1 SGHRS and CDR2 YFSETQ. The CDR3 spans 15 residues. Trimming pared 4 bases from V and 6 bases from J, leaving 14 bases between. The DNA for the CDR3 is TGCGCCAGCAGCACTCGACAGGCCGGTAATTCACCCCTCCACTTT. It yields the protein CASSTRQAGNSPLHF.

The genes are TRBV28 and TRBJ2-3; TRBD2 agrees at 8 bases. Losses at the gene ends were 8 bases for V and 4 bases for J; bases not matched to a gene: 11. Germline V gene sequence: CDR1 MDHEN, CDR2 SYDVKM. This CDR3 region has 15 residues. The CDR3 spells CASQKTGGIPDTQYF. In nucleotides, the CDR3 is TGTGCCAGCCAGAAGACGGGGGGGATTCCAGATACGCAGTATTTT.

The rearrangement uses TRBV4-1 and TRBJ2-3; the match to TRBD2 covers 11 bases. CDR1 is MGHRA and CDR2 is YSYEKL in the germline V gene. Germline trimming cut 4 bases from V and 3 bases from J; bases unmatched to any gene: 3. CDR3 length: 15 residues. CDR3 nucleotide sequence: TGCGCCAGCAGCCTTAGCGGGAGGGTAACAGATACGCAGTATTTT. Its translation is CASSLSGRVTDTQYF.

V and J are TRBV20-1 and TRBJ1-5, with TRBD1 matching over 8 bases. This CDR3 is built from 15 residues. Germline trimming cut 1 base from V and 6 bases from J; bases unmatched to any gene: 8. CDR1 DFQATT and CDR2 SNEGSKA come from the germline V gene (reference sequence). CDR3 DNA sequence: TGCAGTGCTAGAGTGCCGGGACAGGTCACTCAGCCCCAGCATTTT. It specifies CSARVPGQVTQPQHF.

This clonotype appeared many times. The V gene is TRBV28, the J gene TRBJ2-3; the match to TRBD2 covers 9 bases. The CDR3 has 16 residues. V gave up 6 bases and J gave up 1 base; unmatched junction bases: 8. Germline values: CDR1 MDHEN, CDR2 SYDVKM. The CDR3 sequence is CASSRTASGGTDTQYF. The DNA for the CDR3 is TGTGCCAGCAGCCGTACGGCTAGCGGGGGCACAGATACGCAGTATTTT.

CDR3 bases: TGTGCCAGCAGCTCGCCGGGAGGACAGGGGTTCTCCTACGAGCAGTACTTC. Translation: CASSSPGGQGFSYEQYF. The gene calls are TRBV7-2 and TRBJ2-7; the match to TRBD1 covers 9 bases. This CDR3 contains 17 residues. Trimming took 4 bases from V and 0 from J; bases not matched to a gene: 10. Looked up from germline, CDR1 is SGHTA and CDR2 is FQGNSA.

This chain connects TRBV7-9 to TRBJ2-3; 7 nucleotides line up with TRBD1. With V trimmed by 4 bases and J by 4 bases, 11 bases remained unmatched. Per the germline V gene, CDR1 is SEHNR and CDR2 is FQNEAQ (reference sequence). This CDR3 comprises 16 residues. CDR3 region: CASSSLNDRVPDTQYF. DNA for the CDR3: TGTGCCAGCAGCTCCTTAAATGACAGGGTACCAGATACGCAGTATTTT.

This rearrangement joins TRBV28 to TRBJ2-7; a weak D match, TRBD2 (7 bases). Trimming took 8 bases from V and 0 from J, leaving 14 bases between them. This CDR3 spans 14 amino acids. The germline gives CDR1 MDHEN, CDR2 SYDVKM. The CDR3 loop reads CASVEGGASYEQYF. CDR3 in DNA: TGTGCCAGCGTAGAGGGGGGGGCCTCCTACGAGCAGTACTTC.

The rearrangement uses TRBV7-3 and TRBJ2-1, with D possibly matching TRBD1 (6 bases). V dropped 2 bases and J dropped 5 bases, with 13 bases sitting between them. Germline V gives CDR1 SGHTA, CDR2 FQGTGA. The length of the CDR3 is 15 residues. The CDR3 spells CASSLRYRGNNEQFF. The CDR3 coding sequence is TGTGCCAGCAGCTTACGATATAGGGGGAACAATGAGCAGTTCTTC. Filled out from reference TRBV7-3 and TRBJ2-1, the complete variable domain reads GAGVSQTPSNKVTEKGKYVELRCDPISGHTALYWYRQSLGQGPEFLIYFQGTGAADDSGLPNDRFFAVRPEGSVSTLKIQRTERGDSAVYLCASSLRYRGNNEQFFGPGTRLTVL.

The rearrangement links TRBV12-3 or TRBV12-4 to TRBJ1-2; unclear D gene. With 1 base removed from V and 8 bases from J, the gap between germline ends came to 8 bases. The CDR3 loop spans 12 amino acids. The CDR3 reads CASSLGPGGYTF. DNA for the CDR3: TGTGCCAGCAGTTTAGGACCTGGAGGCTACACCTTC.